A single sample is the source of the 27 T cell receptor beta chains below, sequenced in a study of blood T cell repertoires in COVID-19. TCRdb keeps only in-frame clones here, not all; method: immunoSEQ multiplex PCR. The data contain about 220,000 clones, under 90% of them singletons. The specimen sequenced was peripheral blood. These TCRs come from a woman aged 40 to 50 with active or convalescent COVID-19.

The V gene is TRBV11-2, the J gene TRBJ2-7, with D possibly being TRBD2 (5 bases). The CDR3 is 16 residues long. The germline V gene encodes CDR1 SGHAT and CDR2 FQNNGV. V was clipped by 1 base and J by 5 bases, with 18 bases between them. The CDR3 DNA is TGTGCCAGCAGCTTAGTGGGGAGCTACAGTCAAGACGAGCAGTACTTC. This translates into CASSLVGSYSQDEQYF.

The rearrangement joins TRBV6-5 to TRBJ2-5; TRBD2 matches at 8 bases. The germline V gene encodes CDR1 MNHEY and CDR2 SVGAGI. The trim removed 0 bases at V and 3 bases at J, leaving 3 bases unmatched. This CDR3 is 15 amino acids long. CDR3 sequence: CASSYSSGGEETQYF. CDR3 DNA sequence: TGTGCCAGCAGTTACTCGAGCGGGGGAGAAGAGACCCAGTACTTC.

The CDR3 protein is CASKPGQGFGYTF. In DNA form, the CDR3 reads TGTGCCAGCAAACCGGGACAGGGGTTTGGCTACACCTTC. V usage is TRBV12-3 or TRBV12-4 and J usage is TRBJ1-2, with 10 bases aligning to TRBD1. The J segment lost 7 bases and the V segment lost 7 bases, leaving 6 bases of the junction unmatched. This CDR3 spans 13 amino acids.

This chain uses TRBV5-1 with TRBJ1-4; D remains ambiguous. The CDR3 loop spans 13 amino acids. V dropped 4 bases and J dropped 7 bases, with 11 bases sitting between them. CDR1 is SGHRS and CDR2 is YFSETQ in the germline V gene. CDR3 residues: CASSVGRGEKLFF. The CDR3 DNA follows: TGCGCCAGCAGCGTAGGACGGGGTGAAAAACTGTTTTTT.

This clone was detected only once. The chain combines TRBV7-9 with TRBJ1-2; TRBD1 matches at 10 bases. The length of the CDR3 is 15 residues. The germline V gene has CDR1 SEHNR and CDR2 FQNEAQ (reference sequence). The V and J ends lost 0 bases and 8 bases, in that order; junction bases with no gene match: 6. The CDR3 DNA reads as TGTGCCAGCAGCTTAGCCGACAGGGGGCTACGGGGCTACACCTTC. It yields the protein CASSLADRGLRGYTF.

This rearrangement joins TRBV6-5 to TRBJ2-5, with 9 positions matching TRBD2. There are 12 residues in the CDR3. Per the germline V gene, CDR1 is MNHEY and CDR2 is SVGAGI. The V and J ends lost 8 bases and 9 bases, in that order; junction bases with no gene match: 7. CDR3 nucleotides: TGTGCCAGCGGGGCGGGAGGGCCATCCCAGTACTTC. It codes for CASGAGGPSQYF.

This clone was counted between two and nine times. The genes are TRBV6-5 and TRBJ2-6; D not certain. The CDR3 totals 16 residues. The V gene's germline CDR1 is MNHEY and CDR2 SVGAGI. The V end lost 2 bases, the J end lost 1 base, and 9 bases lay between the germline ends. The CDR3 bases are TGTGCCAGCAGTTACAGCTCCGGGTCTGGGGCCAACGTCCTGACTTTC. It yields the protein CASSYSSGSGANVLTF.

The rearrangement joins TRBV2 to TRBJ2-5; 12 bases match TRBD2. Germline V gene lookup returns CDR1 SNHLY and CDR2 FYNNEI. The CDR3 runs to 17 residues. The J segment lost 1 base and the V segment lost 5 bases, leaving 8 bases of the junction unmatched. CDR3 DNA: TGTGCCAGCAGTCAAAACCCGACTAGCGGGAGCCAAGAGACCCAGTACTTC. It specifies CASSQNPTSGSQETQYF.

This clone has just one count. The V call is TRBV5-1, the J call TRBJ2-1; 13 positions agree with TRBD2. The CDR3 length is 17 residues. V dropped 7 bases and J dropped 7; count of bases not matched to a gene: 14. Germline CDR1 SGHRS, CDR2 YFSETQ. The CDR3 loop is CASALGTSGTIRNEQFF. The DNA of the CDR3 is TGCGCCAGCGCCCTAGGGACTAGCGGGACGATTAGGAATGAGCAGTTCTTC.

This clone is a singleton in its sample. V gene TRBV19 combines with J gene TRBJ2-2, with 8 bases that match TRBD1. Germline trimming cut 5 bases from V and 4 bases from J; bases unmatched to any gene: 6. This CDR3 has 15 amino acids. Per the germline V gene, CDR1 is LNHDA and CDR2 is SQIVND (reference sequence). As DNA, the CDR3 is TGTGCCAGTAGTTCAGGGGGCATTGGCACCGGGGAGCTGTTTTTT. It translates to CASSSGGIGTGELFF.

This chain links TRBV4-2 with TRBJ2-1; 11 bases are shared with TRBD2. After removal of 1 base from V and 7 bases from J, the junction contained 6 bases not matched to a gene. CDR1 is LGHNA, CDR2 YNFKEQ, per germline. CDR3 length: 16 residues. The CDR3 sequence is CASSQVSSGGPNEQFF. The CDR3 nucleotides are TGTGCCAGCAGCCAAGTATCTAGCGGGGGGCCAAATGAGCAGTTCTTC.

This clone was recorded a few times. The chain recombines TRBV2 with TRBJ1-5; no definite D call. Trimming stripped 4 bases from V and 5 bases from J, with 6 bases between. Germline CDR1 is SNHLY and CDR2 is FYNNEI. The CDR3 loop spans 12 amino acids. CDR3 protein: CASSGSYQPQHF. CDR3 DNA sequence: TGTGCCAGCAGTGGGAGTTATCAGCCCCAGCATTTT. Full variable domain (outside the CDR3, taken from reference TRBV2 and TRBJ1-5): EPEVTQTPSHQVTQMGQEVILRCVPISNHLYFYWYRQILGQKVEFLVSFYNNEISEKSEIFDDQFSVERPDGSNFTLKIRSTKLEDSAMYFCASSGSYQPQHFGDGTRLSIL.

The chain is built from TRBV11-3 and TRBJ2-7; perhaps TRBD2 as D (6 bases). CDR1 SGHNT and CDR2 YENEEA come from the germline V gene. V gave up 4 bases and J gave up 2 bases, with 12 bases separating them. The CDR3 has 14 residues. The CDR3 DNA sequence: TGTGCCAGCAGCTCCGGCGGACTAACCTACGAGCAGTACTTC. Translation: CASSSGGLTYEQYF.

The rearrangement links TRBV6-1 to TRBJ2-7; the match to TRBD2 covers 16 bases. Germline CDR1 is MNHNS and CDR2 is SASEGT. This CDR3 is 19 amino acids long. The V and J ends lost 4 bases and 3 bases, in that order; junction bases with no gene match: 12. CDR3 residues: CASSGGTSGRGGYFYEQYF. For the CDR3, the DNA is TGTGCCAGCAGTGGCGGGACTAGCGGGAGGGGGGGGTATTTCTACGAGCAGTACTTC.

This clone was seen a handful of times. This chain joins TRBV7-3 and TRBJ1-1; no firm D call. CDR1 and CDR2 (germline): SGHTA, FQGTGA. V lost 2 bases to trimming and J lost 1 base, with 5 bases between them. The CDR3 loop spans 13 amino acids. The CDR3 region is CASSLGANTEAFF. The CDR3 bases are TGTGCCAGCAGCTTAGGAGCGAACACTGAAGCTTTCTTT.

The J gene is TRBJ1-1, the V gene TRBV6-4; D is undetermined. The V and J ends lost 9 bases and 6 bases respectively, with 17 bases between them. Germline CDR1 is MRHNA and CDR2 is SNTAGT. The CDR3 has 13 amino acids. The CDR3: CARSVIASAEAFF. The CDR3, as DNA: TGTGCCAGGTCCGTAATAGCGAGTGCTGAAGCTTTCTTT.

The chain carries TRBV28 and TRBJ1-3; D remains unclear. V lost 7 bases, J lost 0 bases, and 16 bases lay in between. Germline lookup yields CDR1 MDHEN and CDR2 SYDVKM. This CDR3 region has 16 residues. The CDR3 DNA sequence: TGTGCCAGCACCGGCACCAGGCCGGTCTCTGGAAACACCATATATTTT. It specifies CASTGTRPVSGNTIYF.

This rearrangement joins TRBV3-1 (or the pseudogene TRBV3-2) to TRBJ2-2, with 11 bases aligning to TRBD2. Losses at the gene ends were 4 bases for V and 0 bases for J; bases not matched to a gene: 7. There are 18 residues in the CDR3. Germline V lookup: CDR1 LGHDT, CDR2 YNNKEL (reference sequence). The CDR3 loop is CASSPPIAGGPNTGELFF. DNA for the CDR3: TGTGCCAGCAGCCCCCCGATAGCGGGAGGGCCGAACACCGGGGAGCTGTTTTTT.

V is TRBV2 and J is TRBJ1-2, with 7 positions matching TRBD1. This CDR3 is built from 15 residues. The V gene's germline CDR1 is SNHLY and CDR2 FYNNEI. Trimming at V came to 4 bases and at J to 3 bases, leaving 8 bases not matched to a gene. The CDR3 DNA sequence: TGTGCCAGCAGTGGGCGACAGGGACCCCACTATGGCTACACCTTC. It translates to CASSGRQGPHYGYTF.

This chain connects TRBV7-8 to TRBJ1-1; tentatively, D is TRBD1 (6 bases). Germline CDR1 SGHVS, CDR2 FQNEAQ. V was cut by 6 bases and J by 3 bases, with 29 bases left in between. The CDR3 is made up of 19 amino acids. The CDR3 reads CASSQMRGGAWTSYTEAFF. The CDR3, as DNA: TGTGCCAGCAGTCAGATGCGGGGGGGGGCATGGACATCCTACACTGAAGCTTTCTTT.

In this sample, this clone turned up once. The rearrangement links TRBV29-1 to TRBJ1-2; a possible D gene is TRBD1 (5 bases). CDR1 and CDR2 (germline): SQVTM, ANQGSEA. The CDR3 has 15 amino acids. Trimming removed 0 bases from V and 4 bases from J, with 15 bases in between. Here the CDR3 DNA reads TGCAGCGTTGAAGATCTTTGGCAGGGCTCCTATGGCTACACCTTC. Translating it yields CSVEDLWQGSYGYTF.

The rearrangement uses TRBV7-9 and TRBJ1-1; 7 bases are a match to TRBD1. CDR1 is SEHNR and CDR2 is FQNEAQ in the germline V gene (reference sequence). The CDR3 runs 15 residues. The V gene end was trimmed by 5 bases and the J gene end by 5 bases; junction bases not matched to a gene: 11. CDR3 coding DNA: TGTGCCAGCAGCCACTCTGACAGGGTAGGAACTGAAGCTTTCTTT. Encoded protein: CASSHSDRVGTEAFF.

V is TRBV28 and J is TRBJ2-1; possible D gene TRBD2, 7 bases. The CDR3 totals 15 residues. The germline gives CDR1 MDHEN, CDR2 SYDVKM. V lost 3 bases to trimming and J lost 5 bases, with 14 bases between them. CDR3 in amino acids: CASSFFGGQHNEQFF. CDR3 sequence (DNA): TGTGCCAGCAGTTTTTTCGGGGGGCAACACAATGAGCAGTTCTTC.

The V call is TRBV5-6, the J call TRBJ2-2; D is possibly TRBD2 (5 bases). Trimming left V 1 base short and J 7 bases short, with 14 bases between. CDR1 and CDR2 from the germline V gene are SGHDT and YYEEEE. This CDR3 contains 15 residues. CDR3 protein: CASSLIRTPGGELFF. In DNA form, the CDR3 reads TGTGCCAGCAGCTTGATCAGGACTCCGGGCGGGGAGCTGTTTTTT.

The gene calls are TRBV7-9 and TRBJ2-3; TRBD1 aligns across 8 bases. The CDR3 sequence is 15 residues long. J was trimmed by 6 bases and V by 2 bases; bases with no gene match: 7. Germline CDR1 reads SEHNR; CDR2 reads FQNEAQ (reference sequence). Written as DNA, the CDR3 is TGTGCCAGCAGCTTATCCCAGGGGGCCGGGGATACGCAGTATTTT. This translates into CASSLSQGAGDTQYF. The full variable domain, completed using reference TRBV7-9 and TRBJ2-3, is DTGVSQNPRHKITKRGQNVTFRCDPISEHNRLYWYRQTLGQGPEFLTYFQNEAQLEKSRLLSDRFSAERPKGSFSTLEIQRTEQGDSAMYLCASSLSQGAGDTQYFGPGTRLTVL.

This rearrangement joins TRBV9 to TRBJ1-6, with D uncertain. Germline CDR1 is SGDLS and CDR2 is YYNGEE. CDR3 length: 12 residues. Trimming cost V 3 bases and J 9 bases, with 7 bases left between them. The CDR3 loop reads CASSAGGSPLHF. The CDR3 DNA sequence: TGTGCCAGCAGCGCCGGTGGTTCACCCCTCCACTTT.

Turning to this clone: At the DNA level, this CDR3 is encoded by other sequences in the same sample as well. J is TRBJ2-7 and V is TRBV3-1 (or the pseudogene TRBV3-2), with 8 nucleotides matching TRBD1. Unmatched junction bases numbered 2, after V lost 4 bases and J lost 0 bases. The CDR3 has 14 residues. Germline lookup yields CDR1 LGHDT and CDR2 YNNKEL (reference sequence). The CDR3 is CASSPGQGSYEQYF. In DNA form, the CDR3 reads TGTGCCAGCAGCCCAGGACAGGGCTCCTACGAGCAGTACTTC.